These 9 T cell receptor beta chains were sequenced from one sample in a study of technical replicates of blood from a handful of donors. TCRdb keeps only in-frame clones here, not all; method: immunoSEQ multiplex PCR. The repertoire has 65,000 to 95,000 clones, around 94% of them found once; the top ten carry approximately 0.41%. Sequencing was done on a sample of T cells isolated from PBMCs. The source is a human donor in good health.

In nucleotides, the CDR3 is TGTGCCAGCAGTTACTCGACCAGGGAGGACTACGAGCAGTACTTC. This codes for CASSYSTREDYEQYF. The V call is TRBV6-6, the J call TRBJ2-7; tentative D call: TRBD2 (6 bases). V lost 0 bases, J lost 3 bases, and 12 bases lay in between. Germline CDR1 is MNHNY and CDR2 is SVGAGI (reference sequence). The length of the CDR3 is 15 residues.

The chain links TRBV19 to TRBJ2-1; TRBD1 is a possible D gene (7 bases). The V and J ends lost 3 bases and 4 bases respectively, with 13 bases between them. Germline loops: CDR1 LNHDA, CDR2 SQIVND (reference sequence). The CDR3 runs 15 residues. CDR3 coding DNA: TGTGCCAGTAGTATTCTTGCGGGACAGTACAATGAGCAGTTCTTC. The encoded protein is CASSILAGQYNEQFF.

The chain combines TRBV2 with TRBJ2-1; D ambiguous. V was cut by 8 bases and J by 4 bases, with 9 bases left in between. CDR1 and CDR2 (germline): SNHLY, FYNNEI. The CDR3 runs 12 residues. The CDR3 region is CASRAHYNEQFF. CDR3 in DNA: TGTGCCAGCCGTGCCCATTACAATGAGCAGTTCTTC.

This clone was detected only once. This chain links TRBV5-1 with TRBJ2-1, with 12 bases aligning to TRBD2. Per the germline V gene, CDR1 is SGHRS and CDR2 is YFSETQ. The junction had 10 bases not matched to a gene; V was cut back by 0 bases and J by 6 bases. The CDR3 is 18 amino acids. CDR3: CASSLEALLAGGGNEQFF. The CDR3 DNA sequence: TGCGCCAGCAGCTTGGAGGCCCTACTAGCGGGAGGAGGCAATGAGCAGTTCTTC.

The chain links TRBV7-9 to TRBJ2-3; D is perhaps TRBD2 (6 bases). V was pared by 3 bases and J by 5 bases, with 18 bases between. Germline CDR1 and CDR2: SEHNR and FQNEAQ (reference sequence). The CDR3 has 16 amino acids. The chain's CDR3 is CASSFPVRELVDTQYF. DNA for the CDR3: TGTGCCAGCAGCTTCCCGGTACGGGAGTTAGTAGATACGCAGTATTTT.

This sequence joins TRBV9 and TRBJ1-5, with D unclear. The CDR3 has 15 amino acids. Trimming pared 0 bases from V and 0 bases from J, leaving 7 bases between. Germline V lookup: CDR1 SGDLS, CDR2 YYNGEE. DNA for the CDR3: TGTGCCAGCAGCGTAGGAGGTACTAGCAATCAGCCCCAGCATTTT. Translated: CASSVGGTSNQPQHF.

The gene calls are TRBV13 and TRBJ2-1; D is unresolved. Looked up from germline, CDR1 is PRHDT and CDR2 is FYEKMQ (reference sequence). The CDR3 has 18 residues. The ends were cut back, 4 bases at V and 3 bases at J, with 22 bases in the middle. The DNA for the CDR3 is TGTGCCAGCAGCTCGAAGGTCTTTAGCTTATTAAACTACAATGAGCAGTTCTTC. Translating gives CASSSKVFSLLNYNEQFF.

The rearrangement links TRBV6-5 to TRBJ2-7, with TRBD1 identical over 7 bases. The CDR3 runs to 15 residues. J gave up 0 bases and V 4 bases, and 6 bases lay outside the gene matches. Germline assignment: CDR1 MNHEY and CDR2 SVGAGI. As DNA, the CDR3 is TGTGCCAGCAGTTTAAGGGACAGCTTCTCCTACGAGCAGTACTTC. This translates into CASSLRDSFSYEQYF.

This chain's CDR3 is CASSQDNIEKLFF. DNA for the CDR3: TGCGCCAGCAGCCAAGATAATATAGAAAAACTGTTTTTT. The chain couples TRBV4-3 to TRBJ1-4; no clear D. Germline V CDR1 and CDR2: LGHNA, YSLEER. V lost 0 bases and J lost 8, with 7 bases in between. There are 13 residues in the CDR3.